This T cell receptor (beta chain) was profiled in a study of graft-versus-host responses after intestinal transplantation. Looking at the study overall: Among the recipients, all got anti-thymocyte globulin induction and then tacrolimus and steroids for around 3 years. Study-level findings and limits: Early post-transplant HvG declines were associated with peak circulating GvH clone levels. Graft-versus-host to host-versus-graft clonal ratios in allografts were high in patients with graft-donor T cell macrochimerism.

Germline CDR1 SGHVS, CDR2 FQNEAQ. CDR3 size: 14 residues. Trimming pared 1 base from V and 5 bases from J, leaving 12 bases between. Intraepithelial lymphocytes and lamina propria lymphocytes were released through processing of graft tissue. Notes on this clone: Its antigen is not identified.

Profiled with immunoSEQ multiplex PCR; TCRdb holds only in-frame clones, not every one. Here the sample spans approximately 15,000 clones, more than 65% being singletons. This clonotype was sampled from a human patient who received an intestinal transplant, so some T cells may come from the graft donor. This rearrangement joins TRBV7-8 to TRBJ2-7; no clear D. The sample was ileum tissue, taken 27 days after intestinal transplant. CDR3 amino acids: CASSLVVGSHEQYV. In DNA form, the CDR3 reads TGTGCCAGCAGCTTAGTCGTCGGGTCCCACGAGCAGTACGTC.